This entry is about one T cell receptor beta chain. This sample stems from a study of T cells after yellow fever vaccination. TCRdb itself ran the 5' RACE reads through MiXCR, one entry per CDR3 protein. The sample shows about 160,000 distinct CDR3 sequences, 7% to 10% of them seen only once. This CDR3 has 13 amino acids. Germline values: CDR1 SNHLY, CDR2 FYNNEI. V dropped 9 bases and J dropped 8 bases, with 17 bases sitting between them. The TCR comes from a man aged 18 to 30 who received the YFV17D yellow fever vaccine. This chain uses TRBV2 with TRBJ2-1, with D perhaps given as TRBD1 or TRBD2 (6 bases each). Sequencing used CD8+ T cells sorted from PBMCs, obtained 45 days after the yellow fever booster vaccination. The CDR3 bases are TGTGCCAGAAACGGGGGCCCCCTCGATGAGCAGTTCTTC. It codes for CARNGGPLDEQFF.